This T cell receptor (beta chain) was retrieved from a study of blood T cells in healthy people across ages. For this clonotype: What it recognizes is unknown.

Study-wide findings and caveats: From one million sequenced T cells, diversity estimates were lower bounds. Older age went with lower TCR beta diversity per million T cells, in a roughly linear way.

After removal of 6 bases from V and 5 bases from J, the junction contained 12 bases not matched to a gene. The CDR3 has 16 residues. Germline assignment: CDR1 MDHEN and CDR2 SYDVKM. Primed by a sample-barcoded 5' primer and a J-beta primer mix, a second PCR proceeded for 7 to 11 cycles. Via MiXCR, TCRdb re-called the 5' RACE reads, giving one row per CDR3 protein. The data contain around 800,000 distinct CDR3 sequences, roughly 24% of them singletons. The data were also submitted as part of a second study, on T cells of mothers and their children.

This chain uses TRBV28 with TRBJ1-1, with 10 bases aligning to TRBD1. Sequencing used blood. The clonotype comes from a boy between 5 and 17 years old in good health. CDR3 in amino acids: CASSQPLTGGDTEAFF. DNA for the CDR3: TGTGCCAGCAGCCAACCTCTGACAGGGGGCGATACTGAAGCTTTCTTT. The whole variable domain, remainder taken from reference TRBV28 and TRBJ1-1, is DVKVTQSSRYLVKRTGEKVFLECVQDMDHENMFWYRQDPGLGLRLIYFSYDVKMKEKGDIPEGYSVSREKKERFSLILESASTNQTSMYLCASSQPLTGGDTEAFFGQGTRLTVV.